This T cell receptor beta chain was sequenced during a study of T cells in Graves' hyperthyroidism and ophthalmopathy. Study background: Initial diagnosis, before any treatment, was when peripheral blood was collected.

CDR3 length equals 15 residues. The V gene end was trimmed by 10 bases and the J gene end by 4 bases; junction bases not matched to a gene: 15. Per the germline V gene, CDR1 is MNHEY and CDR2 is SMNVEV (reference sequence). Regarding the study as a whole: Most thyroid-expanded clonotypes above 0.001 were also found in blood.

This clonotype has a handful of counts. Antigen unknown. The source material, RNA transcripts, was used to amplify TCR beta CDR3 regions. HTBI primers were the set used in a first-round RT-PCR of the TCR CDR3. TCRdb re-derived calls from the multiplex PCR reads in MiXCR, one entry per CDR3 protein. This repertoire shows nearly 600,000 distinct CDR3 sequences, around 13% found once; its top ten account for 4.5% to 6%. Blood dates from first hyperthyroidism diagnosis, before any ophthalmopathy symptoms. PBMCs were derived from around 10 ml fresh peripheral blood. The chain is built from TRBV27 and TRBJ2-7; TRBD2 agrees at 8 bases. The origin of this receptor is a woman in her 30s with Graves' hyperthyroidism that later progressed to Graves' ophthalmopathy. Input material: blood. The CDR3 region has the DNA TGTGCCACCCTCCCGGGCGGGGGGTCGAGATACGAGCAGTACTTC. It is translated as CATLPGGGSRYEQYF.